The 12 T cell receptor beta chains in this list originate from one sample, sequenced in a study of cytomegalovirus exposure and HLA in healthy donors. Amplification used 60 Vbeta primers and 13 Jbeta primers. Profiling relied on immunoSEQ multiplex PCR, and the TCRdb table lists in-frame clones only, not all of them. Among about 170,000 clones listed, under 90% were seen once. Sequenced input: PBMCs. These receptors all come from a man between 18 and 35 years old in good health and CMV-seronegative.

The gene calls are TRBV5-6 and TRBJ1-1, with 7 nucleotides matching TRBD1. CDR1 is SGHDT and CDR2 is YYEEEE in the germline V gene. V trimming: 0 bases; J trimming: 1 base; junction bases outside the gene matches: 3. The CDR3 is made up of 15 amino acids. The CDR3 DNA reads TGTGCCAGCAGCTTGGTAGGGACAGCGAACACTGAAGCTTTCTTT. This codes for CASSLVGTANTEAFF. Using reference TRBV5-6 and TRBJ1-1 for the parts outside the CDR3, the full variable domain is DAGVTQSPTHLIKTRGQQVTLRCSPKSGHDTVSWYQQALGQGPQFIFQYYEEEERQRGNFPDRFSGHQFPNYSSELNVNALLLGDSALYLCASSLVGTANTEAFFGQGTRLTVV.

This clone was observed a handful of times. CDR3 in amino acids: CASRPGTGTYSNQPQHF. The CDR3 DNA is TGTGCCAGTAGACCCGGGACAGGGACTTATAGCAATCAGCCCCAGCATTTT. The V call is TRBV19, the J call TRBJ1-5; 9 positions agree with TRBD1. V trimming: 6 bases; J trimming: 0 bases; junction bases outside the gene matches: 9. The length of the CDR3 is 17 residues. Germline-derived CDR1 and CDR2 are LNHDA and SQIVND (reference sequence). The full variable domain, completed using reference TRBV19 and TRBJ1-5, is DGGITQSPKYLFRKEGQNVTLSCEQNLNHDAMYWYRQDPGQGLRLIYYSQIVNDFQKGDIAEGYSVSREKKESFPLTVTSAQKNPTAFYLCASRPGTGTYSNQPQHFGDGTRLSIL.

In the case of this clone: One end of the junction fails to match germline, which may point to a read error. The CDR3 region has the DNA TGTTCCAGCAGCCTCCTGAAGACAAGGAAAAACCAGGGCTACACCTTC. The encoded protein is CSSSLLKTRKNQGYTF. This chain connects TRBV7-9 to TRBJ1-2; D call uncertain. The CDR3 sequence is 16 residues long. CDR1 is SEHNR, CDR2 FQNEAQ, per germline (reference sequence).

This chain links TRBV29-1 with TRBJ2-5, with unresolved D. V was pared by 5 bases and J by 5 bases, with 12 bases between. This CDR3 has 12 residues. Germline CDR1 is SQVTM and CDR2 is ANQGSEA. CDR3 loop: CSVRDTVETQYF. The DNA of the CDR3 is TGCAGCGTTCGAGACACGGTGGAGACCCAGTACTTC.

The chain carries TRBV6-5 and TRBJ1-2; TRBD1 might be the D (5 bases). Germline assignment: CDR1 MNHEY and CDR2 SVGAGI. The V gene lost 6 bases and the J gene lost 5 bases, with 13 bases spanning the gap. The CDR3 has 13 amino acids. As DNA, the CDR3 is TGTGCCAGCAGGTTCAGGGTGGGTTATGGCTACACCTTC. Translated: CASRFRVGYGYTF.

The V call is TRBV4-3, the J call TRBJ2-1; TRBD2 agrees at 9 bases. The CDR3 extends over 17 amino acids. V lost 1 base and J lost 4; bases outside the gene matches: 8. Per the germline V gene, CDR1 is LGHNA and CDR2 is YSLEER. The CDR3 coding sequence is TGCGCCAGCAGCCAAGTGGTGGCGGGAGGGGTATACAATGAGCAGTTCTTC. It encodes CASSQVVAGGVYNEQFF.

This chain connects TRBV6-4 to TRBJ1-6; D gene unclear. V was clipped by 3 bases and J by 8 bases, with 8 bases between them. This CDR3 spans 13 amino acids. Germline CDR1 MRHNA, CDR2 SNTAGT. Here the CDR3 DNA reads TGTGCCAGCAGTGAGACTCCTGATTCACCCCTCCACTTT. This translates into CASSETPDSPLHF.

The chain joins TRBV28 to TRBJ2-7, with 13 bases fitting TRBD2. Trimming took 6 bases from V and 0 from J; bases not matched to a gene: 2. CDR1 MDHEN and CDR2 SYDVKM come from the germline V gene. CDR3 length equals 15 residues. The CDR3 is CASRTSGGSSYEQYF. CDR3 nucleotides: TGTGCCAGCAGGACTAGCGGGGGGTCCTCCTACGAGCAGTACTTC.

This chain links TRBV11-2 with TRBJ2-5; 13 bases are shared with TRBD2. CDR1 and CDR2 (germline): SGHAT, FQNNGV. This CDR3 comprises 16 residues. The V segment lost 4 bases and the J segment 7 bases; nucleotides outside the gene matches: 9. This CDR3 is CASSSGGGLAGRTQYF. CDR3 DNA sequence: TGTGCCAGCAGCTCCGGGGGGGGACTAGCGGGGCGGACCCAGTACTTC.

The rearrangement joins TRBV5-1 to TRBJ2-7; 7 nucleotides agree with TRBD1. Trimming cost V 0 bases and J 3 bases; bases outside gene matches: 3. Per germline, CDR1 SGHRS and CDR2 YFSETQ. There are 14 residues in the CDR3. The CDR3: CASSLVGQIYEQYF. The CDR3 DNA reads as TGCGCCAGCAGCTTGGTGGGACAGATCTACGAGCAGTACTTC.

The J gene is TRBJ1-6, the V gene TRBV5-6; D not certain. This CDR3 contains 13 residues. Germline V gives CDR1 SGHDT, CDR2 YYEEEE. Trimming took off 6 bases at V and 10 bases at J, with 14 bases between the two ends. Here the CDR3 reads CASTGSPGSPLHF. The CDR3 coding sequence is TGTGCCAGCACGGGATCTCCAGGATCACCCCTCCACTTT. Drawing the rest from reference TRBV5-6 and TRBJ1-6, the complete variable domain is DAGVTQSPTHLIKTRGQQVTLRCSPKSGHDTVSWYQQALGQGPQFIFQYYEEEERQRGNFPDRFSGHQFPNYSSELNVNALLLGDSALYLCASTGSPGSPLHFGNGTRLTVT.

This clone was detected once. The chain is built from TRBV6-4 and TRBJ2-3, with TRBD2 matching 7 bases. This CDR3 comprises 15 residues. Unmatched junction bases numbered 10, after V lost 9 bases and J lost 1 base. From germline, CDR1 is MRHNA and CDR2 SNTAGT. The CDR3 sequence: CARPPSGVGTDTQYF. The CDR3 region has the DNA TGTGCCAGACCCCCTAGCGGAGTAGGCACAGATACGCAGTATTTT.